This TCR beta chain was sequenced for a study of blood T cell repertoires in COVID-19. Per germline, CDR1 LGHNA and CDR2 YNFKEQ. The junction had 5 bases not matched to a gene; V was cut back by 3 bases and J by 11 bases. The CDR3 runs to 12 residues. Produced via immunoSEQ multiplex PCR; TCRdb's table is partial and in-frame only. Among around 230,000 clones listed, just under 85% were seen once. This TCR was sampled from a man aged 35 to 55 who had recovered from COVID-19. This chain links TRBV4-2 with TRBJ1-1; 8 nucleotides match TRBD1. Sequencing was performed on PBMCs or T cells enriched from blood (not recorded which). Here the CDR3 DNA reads TGTGCCAGCAGCCACCAGACAGGGGCGGCTTTCTTT. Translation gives CASSHQTGAAFF.